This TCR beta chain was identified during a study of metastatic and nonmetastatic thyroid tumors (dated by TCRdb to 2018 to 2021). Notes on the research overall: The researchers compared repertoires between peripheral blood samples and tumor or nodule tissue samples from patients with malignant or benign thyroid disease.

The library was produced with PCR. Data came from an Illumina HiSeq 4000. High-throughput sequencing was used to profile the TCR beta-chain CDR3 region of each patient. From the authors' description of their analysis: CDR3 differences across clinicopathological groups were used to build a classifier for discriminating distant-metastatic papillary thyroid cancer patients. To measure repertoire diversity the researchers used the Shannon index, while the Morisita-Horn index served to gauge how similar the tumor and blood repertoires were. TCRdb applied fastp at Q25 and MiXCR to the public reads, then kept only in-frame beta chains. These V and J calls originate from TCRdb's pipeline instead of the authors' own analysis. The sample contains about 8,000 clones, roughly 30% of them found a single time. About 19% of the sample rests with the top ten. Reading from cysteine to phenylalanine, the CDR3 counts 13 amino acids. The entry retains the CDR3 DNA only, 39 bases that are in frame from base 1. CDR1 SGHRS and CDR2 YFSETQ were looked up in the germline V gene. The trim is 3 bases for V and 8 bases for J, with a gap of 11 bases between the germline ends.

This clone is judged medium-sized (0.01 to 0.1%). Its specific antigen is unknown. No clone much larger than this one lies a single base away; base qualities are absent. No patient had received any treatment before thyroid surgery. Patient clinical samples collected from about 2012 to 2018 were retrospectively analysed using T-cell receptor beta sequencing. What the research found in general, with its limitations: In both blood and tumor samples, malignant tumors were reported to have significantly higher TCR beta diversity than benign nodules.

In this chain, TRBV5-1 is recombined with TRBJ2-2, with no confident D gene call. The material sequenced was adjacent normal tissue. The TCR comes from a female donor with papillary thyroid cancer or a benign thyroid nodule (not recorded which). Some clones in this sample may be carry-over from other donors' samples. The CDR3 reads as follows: CASSSGNVGELFF. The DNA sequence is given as TGCGCCAGCAGCTCGGGTAATGTGGGGGAGCTGTTTTTT. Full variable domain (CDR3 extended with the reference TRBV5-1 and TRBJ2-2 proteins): KAGVTQTPRYLIKTRGQQVTLSCSPISGHRSVSWYQQTPGQGLQFLFEYFSETQRNKGNFPGRFSGRQFSNSRSEMNVSTLELGDSALYLCASSSGNVGELFFGEGSRLTVL.